A single T cell receptor (beta chain) is shown here with its context. Its antigen is still unknown. Each sample's TCRbeta library yielded on average around 41,000 productive templates. Generated by immunoSEQ multiplex PCR, the TCRdb table keeps only in-frame clones and is missing some. The repertoire holds some 30,000 clones, with around 80% as singletons. CDR3 size: 15 residues. V lost 0 bases to trimming and J lost 0 bases, with 9 bases between them. Germline values: CDR1 GTSNPN, CDR2 SVGIG (reference sequence). These data originate in a study of STAT3 mutations in large granular lymphocyte leukemia. Turning to the study itself: 40% of treated T-LGLL patients showed hematologic response to immunosuppression.

General observations from the study: In T-cell large granular lymphocyte leukemia, about half of patients showed multiple immunodominant subclonotypes. Clonal expansion was inferred from other time points because no sample existed at each clone's first appearance. TCR clonotype switching after therapy occurred in about 35% of the 18 patients.

The chain uses TRBV30 and TRBJ2-1; D uncertain. This receptor was taken from a woman between 50 and 59 years old with T-cell large granular lymphocyte leukemia. Some clones in this sample may be carry-over from other donors' samples. The sequencing sample was made of peripheral blood mononuclear cells. The CDR3 DNA reads as TGTGCCTGGAGTGTACCGGAGATCTCCTACAATGAGCAGTTCTTC. Protein sequence: CAWSVPEISYNEQFF.